This is a list of T cell receptor beta chains from one sample in a study of shared clonotypes between healthy human individuals. The method was immunoSEQ multiplex PCR; TCRdb's version includes in-frame clones alone and lacks a portion of them. Of more than 2 million clones in the sample, 90% to 95% are singletons; the top ten hold more than 0.1%. The specimen was naive CD4+ T cells sorted from blood. The receptors were sampled from a young man in good health. CDR3s include the opening cysteine and the closing phenylalanine or tryptophan. The D gene is left open where the match is weak. Only part of the rows carry a size: once, few, many, or a class if the clone is expanded.

clone size,J gene,D gene,V gene,CDR3 DNA,CDR3 protein
NA,TRBJ1-1,NA,TRBV28,TGTGCCAGCAACCCCGGGACTTTGAACACTGAAGCTTTCTTT,CASNPGTLNTEAFF
NA,TRBJ1-3,TRBD1,TRBV6-1,TGTGCCAGCAGTGAAGTCTCAGGGGGCACTGGAAACACCATATATTTT,CASSEVSGGTGNTIYF
NA,TRBJ1-6,TRBD1,TRBV29-1,TGCAGCGTTGGGACAGGGGAAGGTTCACCCCTCCACTTT,CSVGTGEGSPLHF
NA,TRBJ2-5,NA,TRBV5-4,TGTGCCAGCAGCACGGGTGCAGGAAAAGAGACCCAGTACTTC,CASSTGAGKETQYF
NA,TRBJ1-6,NA,TRBV6-6,TGTGCCAGCAGTTACTCGGCGGGCTATAATTCACCCCTCCACTTT,CASSYSAGYNSPLHF
NA,TRBJ2-5,NA,TRBV10-2,TGCGCCAGCAGCCGTACTGTTGGGCAAGAGACCCAGTACTTC,CASSRTVGQETQYF
NA,TRBJ2-3,TRBD2,TRBV5-1,TGCGCCAGCAGCCGGACTAGCGGGGGCCCTGGCACAGATACGCAGTATTTT,CASSRTSGGPGTDTQYF
NA,TRBJ1-6,NA,TRBV19,TGTGCCACACACCCCCGGGAGGGGGGCTCCTATAATTCACCCCTCCACTTT,CATHPREGGSYNSPLHF
NA,TRBJ2-3,TRBD2,TRBV6-5,TGTGCCAGCAGTTACAGCGGGGAAAGCACAGATACGCAGTATTTT,CASSYSGESTDTQYF
NA,TRBJ2-7,TRBD2,TRBV6-6,TGTGCCAGCAGTTTACTAGCGGGAGCGTCCGAGCAGTACTTC,CASSLLAGASEQYF
NA,TRBJ2-5,NA,TRBV5-1,TGCGCCAGCAGCACTACACCCCGGGAGACCCAGTACTTC,CASSTTPRETQYF
NA,TRBJ1-5,NA,TRBV11-3,TGTGCCAGCAGCTCATCAGACAGATTGGATCAGCCCCAGCATTTT,CASSSSDRLDQPQHF
once,TRBJ2-1,NA,TRBV5-1,TGCGCCAGCAGTAACGCAGGGGTCGATGAGCAGTTCTTC,CASSNAGVDEQFF
NA,TRBJ1-4,NA,TRBV7-2,TGTGCCAGCAGCCTAGGGGACCGAACTAATGAAAAACTGTTTTTT,CASSLGDRTNEKLFF
NA,TRBJ2-5,NA,TRBV20-1,TGCAGTGCTAGTGTCGGAGAGACCCAGTACTTC,CSASVGETQYF
NA,TRBJ2-2,TRBD1,TRBV19,TGTGCCAGTAGTACCGGGACAGCCCACGGGGAGCTGTTTTTT,CASSTGTAHGELFF
NA,TRBJ2-3,TRBD1,TRBV5-4,TGTGCCAGCAGCAAAGGATCGACAGGGTATGATACGCAGTATTTT,CASSKGSTGYDTQYF
NA,TRBJ1-6,NA,TRBV30,TGTGCCTGGAGTGGTGGGGGGGCTTCACCCCTCCACTTT,CAWSGGGASPLHF
NA,TRBJ2-3,TRBD2,TRBV19,TGTGCCGTCGCGACTAGCGGGAACACAGATACGCAGTATTTT,CAVATSGNTDTQYF
NA,TRBJ2-1,TRBD1,TRBV18,TGTGCCAGCTCACCACCGTGGACAGGGCATGAGCAGTTCTTC,CASSPPWTGHEQFF
once,TRBJ1-2,TRBD1,TRBV7-9,TGTGCCAGCAGCTTTGACAGGGGTGGCTACACCTTC,CASSFDRGGYTF
NA,TRBJ2-1,TRBD1,TRBV30,TGTGCCTGGAGTTGGCAGGGGGCTTACAATGAGCAGTTCTTC,CAWSWQGAYNEQFF
NA,TRBJ1-1,NA,TRBV6-5,TGTGCCAGCAGCATTACAGGGAAAGCTTTCTTT,CASSITGKAFF
NA,TRBJ1-5,NA,TRBV25-1,TGTGCCAGCAGTGAATCAGGGATGAATCAGCCCCAGCATTTT,CASSESGMNQPQHF
NA,TRBJ2-7,NA,TRBV10-3,TGTGCCAGCAGTCGGACAGAATCCTACGAGCAGTACTTC,CASSRTESYEQYF
NA,TRBJ1-1,NA,TRBV6-6,TGTGCCAGCAGTTACTCGAATCAAGGCAATTACGCTTTCTTT,CASSYSNQGNYAFF
NA,TRBJ2-5,NA,TRBV7-9,TGTGCCAGCAGCCCGGGACTCTCCGGGGCAGAGACCCAGTACTTC,CASSPGLSGAETQYF
NA,TRBJ1-4,TRBD1,TRBV10-2,TGCGCCAGCAAGGGCGAGACAGGGGGCACTAATGAAAAACTGTTTTTT,CASKGETGGTNEKLFF
NA,TRBJ2-5,TRBD2,TRBV7-9,TGTGCCAGCAGCTTACCGGACGGGAGGGAGACCCAGTACTTC,CASSLPDGRETQYF
NA,TRBJ2-3,NA,TRBV10-2,TGCGCCAGCAGTGACGGGGGCTTGGGCACAGATACGCAGTATTTT,CASSDGGLGTDTQYF
NA,TRBJ1-6,NA,TRBV6-1,TGTGCCAGCAGTGAAGCCGTGAGGTACTCACCCCTCCACTTT,CASSEAVRYSPLHF
NA,TRBJ2-7,TRBD2,TRBV5-6,TGTGCCAGCAGCTTGCGGGGGGTCGCCTACGAGCAGTACTTC,CASSLRGVAYEQYF
NA,TRBJ1-6,NA,TRBV27,TGTGCCAGCAGTTTTTCAGGGATGGTAACGGGCTCCTATAATTCACCCCTCCACTTT,CASSFSGMVTGSYNSPLHF
NA,TRBJ2-3,NA,TRBV30,TGTGCCTGGAGTGTATGGACTGGAAAAAGCACAGATACGCAGTATTTT,CAWSVWTGKSTDTQYF
once,TRBJ2-7,NA,TRBV11-2,TGTGCCAGCAGCCGCGGGCGGAACTACGAGCAGTACTTC,CASSRGRNYEQYF
NA,TRBJ2-5,NA,TRBV7-9,TGTGCCAGCAGCTTATCGGGGGAAGAGACCCAGTACTTC,CASSLSGEETQYF
NA,TRBJ1-2,NA,TRBV28,TGTGCCAGCAGTCCGCCTAACTATGGCTACACCTTC,CASSPPNYGYTF
NA,TRBJ2-3,TRBD1,TRBV7-9,TGTGCCAGCAGCCTCGGACAGGGTGGACGGCCAGATACGCAGTATTTT,CASSLGQGGRPDTQYF
NA,TRBJ2-7,NA,TRBV5-1,TGCGCCAGCAGCCGGGACTCCCCCTACGAGCAGTACTTC,CASSRDSPYEQYF
NA,TRBJ2-1,TRBD2,TRBV7-2,TGTGCCAGCAGCTTAGCCCTAATCTTAGCGGGAGTCAACAATGAGCAGTTCTTC,CASSLALILAGVNNEQFF
NA,TRBJ2-5,NA,TRBV14,TGTGCCAGCAGCCAAGAATACGCCTTCCCCCAGCAAGAGACCCAGTACTTC,CASSQEYAFPQQETQYF
NA,TRBJ1-2,NA,TRBV27,TGTGCCAGCAGTTTACGGGTTAACTATGGCTACACCTTC,CASSLRVNYGYTF
NA,TRBJ1-2,NA,TRBV11-1,TGTGCCAGCAGCCCGCGGTCGGCTAACTATGGCTACACCTTC,CASSPRSANYGYTF
NA,TRBJ2-1,TRBD2,TRBV9,TGTGCCAGCAGCGTAGGGGCCCGGGAGGAAAATGAGCAGTTCTTC,CASSVGAREENEQFF
NA,TRBJ2-7,NA,TRBV7-9,TGTGCCAGCGAAGGGGACTCCTACGAGCAGTACTTC,CASEGDSYEQYF
NA,TRBJ2-7,NA,TRBV12-5,TGTGCTAGTGGTTTGGCGGAGGGTGGGAAGCAGTACTTC,CASGLAEGGKQYF
NA,TRBJ2-3,TRBD1,TRBV2,TGTGCCAGCGGACTACAGGGGGCAAGGGCAGATACGCAGTATTTT,CASGLQGARADTQYF
NA,TRBJ1-6,NA,TRBV6-1,TGTGCCAGCAGGGGCGGGAATTCACCCCTCCACTTT,CASRGGNSPLHF
NA,TRBJ2-1,TRBD2,TRBV4-2,TGTGCCAGCAGCCAATCCCTAGCGGGGCCGGTGAATGAGCAGTTCTTC,CASSQSLAGPVNEQFF
NA,TRBJ2-2,TRBD2,TRBV29-1,TGCAGCGCCCGGGACTACAAGACCGGGGAGCTGTTTTTT,CSARDYKTGELFF
NA,TRBJ1-1,NA,TRBV18,TGTGCCAGCTCACCATTAGATTCTGAAGCTTTCTTT,CASSPLDSEAFF
NA,TRBJ2-5,NA,TRBV7-9,TGTGCCAGCAGCTTAGTGAACCGAGAGACCCAGTACTTC,CASSLVNRETQYF
NA,TRBJ2-3,TRBD1,TRBV6-1,TGTGCCAGCAGTGACAGGGGGCTGGACACAGATACGCAGTATTTT,CASSDRGLDTDTQYF
once,TRBJ1-4,TRBD1,TRBV5-8,TGTGCCAGCACCGTGACAGGGGGCTTTGAAAAACTGTTTTTT,CASTVTGGFEKLFF